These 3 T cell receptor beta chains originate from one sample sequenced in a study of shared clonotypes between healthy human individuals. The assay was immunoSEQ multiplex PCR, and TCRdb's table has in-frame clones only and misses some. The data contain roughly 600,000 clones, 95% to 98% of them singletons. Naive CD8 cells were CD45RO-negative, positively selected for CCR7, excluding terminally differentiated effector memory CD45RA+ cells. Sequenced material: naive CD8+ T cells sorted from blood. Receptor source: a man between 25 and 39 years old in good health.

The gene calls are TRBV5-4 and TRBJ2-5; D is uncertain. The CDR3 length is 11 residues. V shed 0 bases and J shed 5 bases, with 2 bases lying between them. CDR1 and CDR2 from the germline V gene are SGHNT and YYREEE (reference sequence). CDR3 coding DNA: TGTGCCAGCAGCTTGGATGAGACCCAGTACTTC. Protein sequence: CASSLDETQYF.

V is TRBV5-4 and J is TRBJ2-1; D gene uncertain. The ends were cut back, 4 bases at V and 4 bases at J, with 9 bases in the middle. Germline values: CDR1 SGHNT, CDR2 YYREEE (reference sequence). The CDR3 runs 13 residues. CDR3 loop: CASSPGGYNEQFF. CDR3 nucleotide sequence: TGTGCCAGCAGCCCTGGCGGTTACAATGAGCAGTTCTTC.

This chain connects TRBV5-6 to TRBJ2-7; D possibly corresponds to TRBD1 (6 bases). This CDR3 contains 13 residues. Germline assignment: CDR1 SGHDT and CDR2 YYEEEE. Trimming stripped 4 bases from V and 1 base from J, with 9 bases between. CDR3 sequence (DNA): TGTGCCAGCAGCCCGCAGGGGTCCTACGAGCAGTACTTC. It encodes CASSPQGSYEQYF. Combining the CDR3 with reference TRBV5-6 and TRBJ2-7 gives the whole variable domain DAGVTQSPTHLIKTRGQQVTLRCSPKSGHDTVSWYQQALGQGPQFIFQYYEEEERQRGNFPDRFSGHQFPNYSSELNVNALLLGDSALYLCASSPQGSYEQYFGPGTRLTVT.